The source of this T cell receptor (beta chain) is a study of cytomegalovirus exposure and HLA in healthy donors. General observations from the study: According to the study, roughly 160 TCR beta chains were cytomegalovirus-associated. In an earlier analysis, about 87% or about 30%: the productive usage of most TCR beta V segments.

With 0 bases removed from V and 4 bases from J, the gap between germline ends came to 10 bases. CDR1 LNHDA and CDR2 SQIVND come from the germline V gene (reference sequence). The CDR3 extends over 15 amino acids. Among the donors, all were healthy bone marrow donors. PCR amplification relied on 60 Vbeta primers (plus 13 Jbeta primers). Data came from immunoSEQ multiplex PCR; TCRdb stores just in-frame clones and leaves some out. The profile shows some 170,000 clones, over 70% of them singletons. The table lists this clone with a count of one. The antigen is unknown. J is TRBJ1-5 and V is TRBV19; TRBD1 is a possible D gene (6 bases). Sequencing was performed on PBMCs. The receptor was derived from a male donor in good health and CMV-seronegative. For the CDR3, the DNA is TGTGCCAGTAGTATAGATGGCCAGGGGAATCAGCCCCAGCATTTT. Translation gives CASSIDGQGNQPQHF.